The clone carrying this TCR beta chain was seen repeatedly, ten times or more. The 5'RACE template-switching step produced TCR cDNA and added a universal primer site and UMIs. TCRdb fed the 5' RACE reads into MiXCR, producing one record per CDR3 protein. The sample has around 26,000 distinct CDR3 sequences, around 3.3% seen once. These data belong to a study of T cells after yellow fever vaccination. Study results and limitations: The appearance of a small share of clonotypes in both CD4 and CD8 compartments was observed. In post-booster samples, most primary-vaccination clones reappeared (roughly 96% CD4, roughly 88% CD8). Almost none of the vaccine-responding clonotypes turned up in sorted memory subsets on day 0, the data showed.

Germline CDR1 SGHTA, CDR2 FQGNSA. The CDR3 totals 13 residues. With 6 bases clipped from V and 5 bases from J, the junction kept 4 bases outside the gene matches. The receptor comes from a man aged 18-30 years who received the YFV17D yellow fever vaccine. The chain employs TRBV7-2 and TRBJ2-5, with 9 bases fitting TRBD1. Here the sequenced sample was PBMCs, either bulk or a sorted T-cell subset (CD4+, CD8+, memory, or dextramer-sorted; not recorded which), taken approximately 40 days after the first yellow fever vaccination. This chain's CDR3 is CASRDRGRETQYF. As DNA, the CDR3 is TGTGCCAGCAGGGACAGGGGCAGGGAGACCCAGTACTTC.